Ten or more counts support the clone carrying this T cell receptor (beta chain). Its antigen is as yet unknown. This clone may be a read error of a much larger clone one base away. The data were taken from a study of regulatory T cells in long-lasting Graves disease. Study-level background: Antithyroid drugs had been given to newly diagnosed Graves' patients for under 3 months.

As for time point: newly diagnosed GD, antithyroid drugs for less than 3 months. Extracted RNA from PBMCs served as the source of the TCR library. An endocrinology department located in Xi'an, China, was where the patients came from. The authors built TCR beta libraries using iRepertoire HTBI primers and Arm-PCR of CDR3 regions. TCRdb recomputed calls from the multiplex PCR reads with MiXCR, one row per CDR3 protein. The data hold 250,000 to 400,000 distinct CDR3 sequences, with 15% to 20% observed a single time. Study-level findings and limits: Sample size, which was small, may have reduced accuracy. TCR diversity in persistent Graves' patients was below that of newly diagnosed ones.

Sequencing was performed on peripheral blood mononuclear cells (PBMCs), taken at new diagnosis, from a patient treated with antithyroid drugs. This sequence originates from a female donor with Graves disease.

CDR3 DNA: TGTGCCAGCAGCCCGTACGAGACGACACCCATAGTCCCGGATGAGCAGTTCTTC. It encodes CASSPYETTPIVPDEQFF. This chain connects TRBV11-2 to TRBJ2-1; D call uncertain. Germline V gives CDR1 SGHAT, CDR2 FQNNGV. V was shortened by 5 bases and J by 8 bases, with 28 bases between the two germline ends. The CDR3 covers 18 residues.